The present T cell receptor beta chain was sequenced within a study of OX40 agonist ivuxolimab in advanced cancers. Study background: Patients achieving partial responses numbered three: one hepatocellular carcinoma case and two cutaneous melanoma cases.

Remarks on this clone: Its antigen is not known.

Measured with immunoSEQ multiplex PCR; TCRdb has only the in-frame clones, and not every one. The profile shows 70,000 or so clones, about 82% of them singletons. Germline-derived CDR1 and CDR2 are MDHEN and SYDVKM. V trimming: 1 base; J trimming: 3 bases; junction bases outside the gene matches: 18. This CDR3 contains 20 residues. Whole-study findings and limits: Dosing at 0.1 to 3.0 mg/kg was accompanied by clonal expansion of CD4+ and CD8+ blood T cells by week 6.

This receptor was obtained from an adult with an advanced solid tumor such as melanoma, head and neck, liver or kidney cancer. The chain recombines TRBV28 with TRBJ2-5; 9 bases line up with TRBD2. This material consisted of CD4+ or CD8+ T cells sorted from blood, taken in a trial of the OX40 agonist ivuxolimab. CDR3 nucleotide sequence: TGTGCCAGCAGTTTATTCGGGTGGCGGGAGGGCCCGGGTCGTAAAGAGACCCAGTACTTC. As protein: CASSLFGWREGPGRKETQYF.